These 30 T cell receptor beta chains were all obtained from the same sample, sequenced in a study of blood T cell repertoires in COVID-19 (dated by TCRdb to 2020 to 2021). The library relied on the immunoSEQ multiplex PCR assay. This is the immuneACCESS table as TCRdb keeps it, with only in-frame sequences that have V and J called. A part of the clones is gone; compared with another copy, unresolved V genes explain less than half, and the rest is unexplained. Within this sample are fewer than 300,000 clones, with around 89% of them counted one time only. Of the sample, around 10% falls within the top ten clones. The sample was PBMCs or T cells enriched from blood (not recorded which). These receptor sequences come from a man aged 40-50 years who had recovered from COVID-19.

This sequence joins TRBV28 and TRBJ2-7; 9 bases line up with TRBD1. The J segment lost 0 bases and the V segment lost 10 bases, leaving 13 bases of the junction unmatched. The CDR3 is 16 amino acids. The germline V gene has CDR1 MDHEN and CDR2 SYDVKM. DNA for the CDR3: TGTGCCACGCCGGGACAGGGAATTGATAGCTCCTACGAGCAGTACTTC. Protein: CATPGQGIDSSYEQYF.

The V gene is TRBV11-2, the J gene TRBJ2-1; possible D gene TRBD2, 6 bases. Germline V lookup: CDR1 SGHAT, CDR2 FQNNGV. This CDR3 contains 16 residues. The V gene lost 1 base and the J gene lost 0 bases, with 10 bases spanning the gap. CDR3 amino acids: CASSLAGASSYNEQFF. The CDR3 bases are TGTGCCAGCAGCTTAGCGGGAGCTAGCTCCTACAATGAGCAGTTCTTC.

V gene TRBV7-6 combines with J gene TRBJ2-7; TRBD2 matches 9 bases. CDR3 size: 16 residues. The trim removed 6 bases at V and 2 bases at J, leaving 11 bases unmatched. The germline gives CDR1 SGHVS, CDR2 FNYEAQ. Here the CDR3 reads CASSRGSGGPTYEQYF. CDR3 sequence (DNA): TGTGCCAGCAGTCGAGGTAGCGGGGGACCCACCTACGAGCAGTACTTC.

The rearrangement joins TRBV6-5 to TRBJ1-1, with a possible D match to TRBD1 (6 bases). The CDR3 is 13 amino acids. V was clipped by 9 bases and J by 0 bases, with 11 bases between them. Looked up from germline, CDR1 is MNHEY and CDR2 is SVGAGI. CDR3 coding DNA: TGTGCCAGTGGGGGCATCATGAACACTGAAGCTTTCTTT. Translating gives CASGGIMNTEAFF.

The chain has TRBV10-3 and TRBJ2-3, with D possibly TRBD1 on 6 matching bases. The CDR3 totals 14 residues. Germline V gives CDR1 ENHRY, CDR2 SYGVKD. Trimming stripped 6 bases from V and 0 bases from J, with 10 bases between. CDR3 region: CAIRDSSSTDTQYF. The CDR3 DNA sequence: TGTGCCATCAGGGACAGTTCTAGCACAGATACGCAGTATTTT.

The V call is TRBV6-5, the J call TRBJ2-1; the match to TRBD2 covers 11 bases. Per the germline V gene, CDR1 is MNHEY and CDR2 is SVGAGI. The CDR3 covers 16 residues. V was clipped by 4 bases and J by 0 bases; unmatched bases: 2. The CDR3 sequence: CASSSTSGTSYNEQFF. The CDR3 region has the DNA TGTGCCAGCAGTTCGACTAGCGGGACCTCCTACAATGAGCAGTTCTTC.

This chain connects TRBV18 to TRBJ2-7; 10 bases are a match to TRBD1. Germline values: CDR1 KGHSH, CDR2 LQKENI. There are 17 residues in the CDR3. V shed 2 bases, J shed 5 bases, and the junction held 12 bases outside the gene matches. The CDR3 region is CASSPMTGGAGWDEQYF. CDR3 DNA: TGTGCCAGCTCACCAATGACAGGGGGCGCCGGTTGGGACGAGCAGTACTTC. The full variable domain, completed using reference TRBV18 and TRBJ2-7, is NAGVMQNPRHLVRRRGQEARLRCSPMKGHSHVYWYRQLPEEGLKFMVYLQKENIIDESGMPKERFSAEFPKEGPSILRIQQVVRGDSAAYFCASSPMTGGAGWDEQYFGPGTRLTVT.

The count of this clone is one. The CDR3 region has the DNA TGTGCCAGCAGCTTAAAACGGATCGGGATTGACATTTCCTACGAGCAGTACTTC. Translation: CASSLKRIGIDISYEQYF. The chain is built from TRBV11-2 and TRBJ2-7; tentatively, D is TRBD2 (5 bases). The germline V gene has CDR1 SGHAT and CDR2 FQNNGV. V was cut by 2 bases and J by 1 base, with 21 bases left in between. The CDR3 has 18 amino acids.

The chain combines TRBV30 with TRBJ2-6, with a weak D call TRBD1 (5 bases). Germline assignment: CDR1 GTSNPN and CDR2 SVGIG (reference sequence). The V end lost 5 bases, the J end lost 4 bases, and 12 bases lay between the germline ends. The CDR3 runs to 14 residues. The CDR3 reads CAWERGRGANVLTF. For the CDR3, the DNA is TGTGCCTGGGAAAGGGGTAGGGGGGCCAACGTCCTGACTTTC. The full variable domain, with the rest looked up from reference TRBV30 and TRBJ2-6, is SQTIHQWPATLVQPVGSPLSLECTVEGTSNPNLYWYRQAAGRGLQLLFYSVGIGQISSEVPQNLSASRPQDRQFILSSKKLLLSDSGFYLCAWERGRGANVLTFGAGSRLTVL.

The V call is TRBV7-6, the J call TRBJ2-7, with 7 bases lining up with TRBD1. Germline values: CDR1 SGHVS, CDR2 FNYEAQ. The CDR3 is 14 amino acids. With 1 base clipped from V and 3 bases from J, the junction kept 3 bases outside the gene matches. The CDR3 nucleotides read TGTGCCAGCAGCTTAGGGGGACAGTTCTACGAGCAGTACTTC. Translating gives CASSLGGQFYEQYF.

The chain links TRBV5-1 to TRBJ1-2; tentative D call: TRBD1 (6 bases). Trimming shortened V by 0 bases and J by 6 bases, and 18 bases separated the two germline ends. The CDR3 loop spans 16 amino acids. Germline lookup yields CDR1 SGHRS and CDR2 YFSETQ. The CDR3, as DNA: TGCGCCAGCAGCTTGGGTCCGGGGGGACATGGGAATGGCTACACCTTC. Protein sequence: CASSLGPGGHGNGYTF.

This clone showed up just a few times. One end of the junction does not line up with germline, which may come from a read error. The rearrangement joins TRBV4-2 to TRBJ1-5, with a possible D match to TRBD1 (5 bases). The CDR3 length is 15 residues. The germline V gene has CDR1 LGHNA and CDR2 YNFKEQ. The CDR3 protein is CASSQDGQGNQPQHF. DNA of the CDR3: TGTGCCAGCAGCCAAGATGGGCAGGGCAACCAGCCCCAGCATTTT.

This clone occurred once. The chain links TRBV28 to TRBJ2-1; D is uncertain. The V end lost 7 bases, the J end lost 0 bases, and 10 bases lay between the germline ends. This CDR3 is built from 14 residues. CDR1 and CDR2 from the germline V gene are MDHEN and SYDVKM. The chain's CDR3 is CASTLHSSYNEQFF. CDR3 sequence (DNA): TGTGCCAGCACCCTTCACAGCTCCTACAATGAGCAGTTCTTC.

The V and J genes are TRBV25-1 and TRBJ1-6, with a possible D match to TRBD1 (6 bases). The CDR3 runs 13 residues. With 7 bases removed from V and 7 bases from J, the gap between germline ends came to 11 bases. Germline V gives CDR1 MGHDK, CDR2 SYGVNS. In nucleotides, the CDR3 is TGTGCCAGCACCGGGACAAGGAATTCACCCCTCCACTTT. Protein product: CASTGTRNSPLHF.

This clone was picked up many times. The chain combines TRBV5-4 with TRBJ2-1; tentatively, D is TRBD2 (5 bases). Germline CDR1 reads SGHNT; CDR2 reads YYREEE (reference sequence). This CDR3 has 14 residues. Trimming shortened V by 4 bases and J by 8 bases, and 16 bases separated the two germline ends. The CDR3 spells CASSPGPLGDEQFF. The CDR3 DNA sequence: TGTGCCAGCAGCCCCGGACCACTAGGCGATGAGCAGTTCTTC. Full variable domain (outside the CDR3, taken from reference TRBV5-4 and TRBJ2-1): ETGVTQSPTHLIKTRGQQVTLRCSSQSGHNTVSWYQQALGQGPQFIFQYYREEENGRGNFPPRFSGLQFPNYSSELNVNALELDDSALYLCASSPGPLGDEQFFGPGTRLTVL.

This rearrangement joins TRBV27 to TRBJ1-4; perhaps TRBD1 as D (6 bases). The V and J ends lost 6 bases and 3 bases respectively, with 17 bases between them. Germline CDR1 and CDR2: MNHEY and SMNVEV (reference sequence). The CDR3 sequence is 16 residues long. In nucleotides, the CDR3 is TGTGCCAGCAGCTTAAGGGGGATAGGATCTAATGAAAAACTGTTTTTT. This sequence encodes CASSLRGIGSNEKLFF.

The genes are TRBV19 and TRBJ2-5, with TRBD1 matching over 10 bases. J was trimmed by 1 base and V by 3 bases; bases with no gene match: 5. CDR1 and CDR2 (germline): LNHDA, SQIVND (reference sequence). The CDR3 totals 16 residues. In nucleotides, the CDR3 is TGTGCCAGTAGTATCGGGACAGGGGAACTCCAAGAGACCCAGTACTTC. Its translation is CASSIGTGELQETQYF. The whole variable domain, remainder taken from reference TRBV19 and TRBJ2-5, is DGGITQSPKYLFRKEGQNVTLSCEQNLNHDAMYWYRQDPGQGLRLIYYSQIVNDFQKGDIAEGYSVSREKKESFPLTVTSAQKNPTAFYLCASSIGTGELQETQYFGPGTRLLVL.

The chain links TRBV2 to TRBJ2-5, with no clear D. The CDR3 consists of 11 residues. Per the germline V gene, CDR1 is SNHLY and CDR2 is FYNNEI. The V end was cut by 2 bases, the J end by 4 bases, with 2 bases between. CDR3 region: CASSELETQYF. CDR3 coding DNA: TGTGCCAGCAGTGAACTAGAGACCCAGTACTTC.

The rearrangement links TRBV6-5 to TRBJ2-7; possibly TRBD2 for D (6 bases). Trimming shortened V by 2 bases and J by 2 bases, and 13 bases separated the two germline ends. The germline gives CDR1 MNHEY, CDR2 SVGAGI. The CDR3 runs 15 residues. The CDR3 nucleotides are TGTGCCAGCAGTTACCGGGGCGGGACCACCTACGAGCAGTACTTC. Its protein product is CASSYRGGTTYEQYF.

The chain has TRBV19 and TRBJ2-5; D possibly corresponds to TRBD2 (6 bases). CDR1 and CDR2 (germline): LNHDA, SQIVND (reference sequence). There are 14 residues in the CDR3. V shed 7 bases and J shed 5 bases, with 17 bases lying between them. CDR3: CASTLRGGGETQYF. The DNA for the CDR3 is TGTGCCAGTACCCTGAGGGGAGGTGGCGAGACCCAGTACTTC.

This clone was seen only a few times. The chain uses TRBV27 and TRBJ2-7, with TRBD1 as a possible D gene (5 bases). This CDR3 has 14 residues. Germline V gives CDR1 MNHEY, CDR2 SMNVEV (reference sequence). Trimming pared 2 bases from V and 6 bases from J, leaving 14 bases between. CDR3 loop: CASSLAGISAEQYF. For the CDR3, the DNA is TGTGCCAGCAGTTTAGCAGGGATTTCGGCCGAGCAGTACTTC.

This clone was counted a few times. The chain links TRBV28 to TRBJ2-3; 7 bases match TRBD2. The ends lost 3 bases at V and 0 bases at J; junction bases unmatched: 12. CDR1 is MDHEN and CDR2 is SYDVKM in the germline V gene. The CDR3 spans 18 residues. CDR3 protein: CASSFPSLAEVSTDTQYF. The CDR3 coding sequence is TGTGCCAGCAGTTTCCCCTCCCTAGCGGAGGTGAGCACAGATACGCAGTATTTT.

The chain uses TRBV4-3 and TRBJ1-3, with no clear D. Germline loops: CDR1 LGHNA, CDR2 YSLEER. This CDR3 spans 14 amino acids. Trimming took off 7 bases at V and 6 bases at J, with 16 bases between the two ends. The CDR3, as DNA: TGCGCCAGCACCTCAACTACTACTATAAACACCATATATTTT. Amino acid sequence: CASTSTTTINTIYF.

This sequence joins TRBV29-1 and TRBJ1-5, with a tentative D call TRBD1 (5 bases). The V end was cut by 1 base, the J end by 6 bases, with 13 bases between. Germline CDR1 reads SQVTM; CDR2 reads ANQGSEA. This CDR3 region has 14 residues. The CDR3 sequence is CSVEVGGVGQPQHF. The CDR3 DNA reads TGCAGCGTTGAAGTAGGAGGGGTCGGTCAGCCCCAGCATTTT.

In DNA form, the CDR3 reads TGTGCCAGCAGCTTAAGGGAACAGGTTGGGAACACTGAAGCTTTCTTT. This gives the protein CASSLREQVGNTEAFF. V usage is TRBV11-2 and J usage is TRBJ1-1; D is possibly TRBD1 (5 bases). The germline V gene has CDR1 SGHAT and CDR2 FQNNGV. This CDR3 has 16 residues. V lost 2 bases, J lost 1 base, and 14 bases lay in between.

The V call is TRBV5-6, the J call TRBJ1-6; no clear D gene. The V gene lost 6 bases and the J gene lost 10 bases, with 17 bases spanning the gap. Germline V gene sequence: CDR1 SGHDT, CDR2 YYEEEE. CDR3 size: 14 residues. CDR3 DNA: TGTGCCAGCACCGGCATACATGGGAGGTCACCCCTCCACTTT. Translating it yields CASTGIHGRSPLHF. The whole variable domain, filled in from reference TRBV5-6 and TRBJ1-6, reads DAGVTQSPTHLIKTRGQQVTLRCSPKSGHDTVSWYQQALGQGPQFIFQYYEEEERQRGNFPDRFSGHQFPNYSSELNVNALLLGDSALYLCASTGIHGRSPLHFGNGTRLTVT.

J is TRBJ2-1 and V is TRBV11-3, with TRBD2 identical over 8 bases. Losses at the gene ends were 6 bases for V and 5 bases for J; bases not matched to a gene: 9. The CDR3 runs 15 residues. Germline V lookup: CDR1 SGHNT, CDR2 YENEEA. The CDR3 nucleotides read TGTGCCAGCAGTAGGGGGACTAGTCGACACAATGAGCAGTTCTTC. Protein product: CASSRGTSRHNEQFF.

Notes on this clone: A junction end diverges from the germline sequence, so it may reflect a read error. The chain couples TRBV7-7 to TRBJ2-1, with 7 bases lining up with TRBD2. Germline V gene sequence: CDR1 SSHAT, CDR2 FNYEAQ (reference sequence). The CDR3 has 15 residues. The CDR3 DNA sequence: TGTGCTAGCAGCTTGCGCGGGGGCTCCTACAATGAGCAGTTCTTC. Amino acid sequence: CASSLRGGSYNEQFF.

Only a few counts were recorded for this clone. This sequence joins TRBV7-3 and TRBJ2-7; D might be TRBD2 (6 bases). CDR1 SGHTA and CDR2 FQGTGA come from the germline V gene. V was cut by 3 bases and J by 1 base, with 10 bases left in between. The CDR3 consists of 14 residues. The CDR3 region has the DNA TGTGCCAGCAGCTTCTTGGGGGGATCCTACGAGCAGTACTTC. Translation: CASSFLGGSYEQYF.

The V gene is TRBV24-1, the J gene TRBJ2-1, with D possibly being TRBD1 (5 bases). Deletions cut 5 bases from V and 7 bases from J, with 14 bases between. CDR3 size: 14 residues. Looked up from germline, CDR1 is KGHDR and CDR2 is SFDVKD. The CDR3 DNA reads as TGTGCCACCAGTGGTGCAGGGCTGGAAAATGAGCAGTTCTTC. Protein sequence: CATSGAGLENEQFF.